This T cell receptor beta chain derives from a study of identical twins. Study-level findings and limits: Excess low generation probability was seen in twin-shared out-of-frame alpha sequences.

Template switching added a universal primer site; cDNA carried unique molecular identifiers. In TCRdb, the 5' RACE reads were re-called with MiXCR into one record per CDR3 protein. This sample has under 900,000 distinct CDR3 sequences, with approximately 13% found just once. This clonotype came up a few times. No antigen is known for it. Germline loops: CDR1 LGHDT, CDR2 YNNKEL (reference sequence). The CDR3 runs 16 residues. V was clipped by 6 bases and J by 7 bases; unmatched bases: 12. This same sample was also part of a study on yellow fever vaccine responses in identical twins.

What was sequenced was PBMCs. The chain employs TRBV3-1 and TRBJ2-3; 11 bases agree with TRBD2. The clonotype originates from a woman between 18 and 30 years old in good health. This CDR3 reads CASSHGRLAGGNTQYF. The CDR3 DNA reads TGTGCCAGCAGTCACGGTCGGCTAGCGGGAGGTAATACGCAGTATTTT.